This T cell receptor (beta chain) was found in a study of patients and donors after allogeneic stem cell transplantation. TCRdb reanalysed the RT-PCR reads using MiXCR and keeps one entry per CDR3 protein. The data show more than 75,000 distinct CDR3 sequences, approximately 5.2% seen once. This clonotype was detected ten times or more. The CDR3 is 15 amino acids. After removal of 4 bases from V and 2 bases from J, the junction contained 6 bases not matched to a gene. Germline CDR1 SGHRS, CDR2 YFSETQ. The rearrangement links TRBV5-1 to TRBJ2-3, with 8 bases that match TRBD1. The material sequenced was blood, either unsorted or a sorted T cell fraction (not recorded which). The TCR was taken from a human donor who was either an allogeneic HSCT recipient or a stem cell or donor lymphocyte infusion donor (not recorded which). It is not recorded whose cells these are; they may come from a transplant donor. The CDR3 bases are TGCGCCAGCAGCAGTAACAGGGGGGACACAGATACGCAGTATTTT. Amino acids: CASSSNRGDTDTQYF.